This T cell receptor beta chain was sequenced during a study of siplizumab effects on memory and regulatory T cells. Per-sample assaying covered roughly 93,000 TCR templates. Data came from immunoSEQ multiplex PCR; TCRdb stores just in-frame clones and leaves some out. The sample carries 90,000 to 120,000 clones, 93% recorded once. Study results and limitations: Naive T cells were seemingly more diverse than memory cells, and major contributions to the alloresponse seemed to be made by them. There was no confirmation of the suppressive function of proliferating Tregs from siplizumab cultures. Under siplizumab, alloreactive sequences traced to unstimulated CD4+ memory cells were significantly reduced.

Comments on this clone: Its antigen remains unknown.

The CDR3 sequence is 15 residues long. V trimming: 2 bases; J trimming: 7 bases; junction bases outside the gene matches: 7. Germline V lookup: CDR1 SNHLY, CDR2 FYNNEI. The receptor's source is a human donor in good health. The material sequenced was Tregs sorted from blood. The J gene is TRBJ2-1, the V gene TRBV2; 8 bases are a match to TRBD1. Here the CDR3 DNA reads TGTGCCAGCAGTGAACCCCAGGGGGCTGGGAATGAGCAGTTCTTC. Its protein product is CASSEPQGAGNEQFF.